This T cell receptor (beta chain) emerged from a study of beta chain features in type 1 diabetes. Study-level findings and limits: There was a moderate but significant shortening of TCRB CDR3s in all four CD4+ subsets of Type 1 diabetes patients.

The germline V gene has CDR1 MDHEN and CDR2 SYDVKM. V was cut by 5 bases and J by 5 bases, with 18 bases left in between. The CDR3 contains 15 residues. This clone was seen a handful of times. The antigen remains undetermined. Sequencing targeted expressed TCRB transcripts, as all isolated RNA had been reverse transcribed. There were 3 million to 4 million reads on average in the naive, central memory and regulatory T cell samples. Only in-frame clones appear in the TCRdb table, and some are missing; sequencing was by immunoSEQ multiplex PCR. Among 300,000 or so clones listed, around 15% were seen once.

The TCR sequence derives from a man aged 30 to 39 with type 1 diabetes. The sequenced sample consisted of naive CD4+ T cells from blood. The chain uses TRBV28 and TRBJ1-2; maybe TRBD1 (6 bases). The CDR3 nucleotides are TGTGCCAGCAGTCAAAACACGGGGGGCTCTTATGGCTACACCTTC. Amino acid sequence: CASSQNTGGSYGYTF.